This T cell receptor beta chain was documented in a study of vaccination effects on CD4 cells after COVID-19. Study information: Participants were vaccinated with two doses of either the BNT162b2 or mRNA-1273 vaccine. Study observations and caveats: Infection- and vaccine-induced clones contracted markedly late after vaccination.

Trimming removed 4 bases from V and 4 bases from J, with 17 bases in between. The CDR3 has 15 amino acids. The germline V gene encodes CDR1 SGDLS and CDR2 YYNGEE. Under the ViraFEST assay, PBMC were stimulated with viral peptide pools so that antigen-specific CD4+ T cells expanded. Sequencing was performed afterwards. Scientists isolated CD4+ T cells after a roughly 10-day culture period ended. Vaccine recipients, nucleocapsid antibody negative, had no prior SARS-CoV-2 infection. About 2.2 million PBMC per well received about 10 IU/ml IL-2 and 8 to 10 ug/ml peptides in culture. Half-medium replacement with IL-2 medium occurred on days 3 and 7. Of note for this clone: Its antigen is unknown.

The repertoire was sequenced with immunoSEQ multiplex PCR; TCRdb's copy has only in-frame clones and lacks some. This table has about 68,000 clones, about four fifths appearing once. The sequence came from a human donor who received a COVID-19 vaccine. Material: CD4+ T cells from PBMCs cultured with SARS-CoV-2 spike peptides, obtained before COVID-19 vaccination. The rearrangement joins TRBV9 to TRBJ1-2; D may be TRBD1 (6 bases). The CDR3 is CASSRAGGGSYGYTF. CDR3 nucleotides: TGTGCCAGCAGCCGGGCGGGGGGCGGGAGCTATGGCTACACCTTC.